This T cell receptor (beta chain) derives from a study of blood T cell repertoires in COVID-19. There are a few counts of this clone. Residents of approximately 25 US areas, aged about 18 to 89 years, made up the participants. Cohort allocation depended upon clinical history that participants reported. Recovered Cohort 3 donors showed two negative PCRs, clearance, or symptom resolution. This table comes from immunoSEQ multiplex PCR, and its TCRdb copy is limited to in-frame clones, with some not included. Here the sample spans about 200,000 clones, approximately 82% being singletons. V was trimmed by 1 base and J by 10 bases, leaving 16 bases between them. This CDR3 has 15 amino acids. Germline CDR1 reads MGHRA; CDR2 reads YSYEKL.

The clonotype was recovered from a man aged 35-49 years who had recovered from COVID-19. The sequenced sample consisted of PBMCs or T cells enriched from blood (not recorded which). The chain uses TRBV4-1 and TRBJ1-4; the D is unclear. CDR3 sequence (DNA): TGCGCCAGCAGCCAAGCGGTCGGGTCATTAGCAAAACTGTTTTTT. It yields the protein CASSQAVGSLAKLFF.